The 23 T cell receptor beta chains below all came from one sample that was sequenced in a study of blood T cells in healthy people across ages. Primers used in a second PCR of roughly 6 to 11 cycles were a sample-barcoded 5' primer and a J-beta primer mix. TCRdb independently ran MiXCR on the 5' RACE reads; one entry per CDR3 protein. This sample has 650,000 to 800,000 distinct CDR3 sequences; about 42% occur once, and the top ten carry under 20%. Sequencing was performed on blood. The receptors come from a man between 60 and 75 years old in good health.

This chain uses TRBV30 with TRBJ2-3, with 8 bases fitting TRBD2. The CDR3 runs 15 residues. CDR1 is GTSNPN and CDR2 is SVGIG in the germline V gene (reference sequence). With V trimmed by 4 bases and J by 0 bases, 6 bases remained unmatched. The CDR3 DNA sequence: TGTGCCTGGACAAGACTAGCGACTAGCACAGATACGCAGTATTTT. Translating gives CAWTRLATSTDTQYF.

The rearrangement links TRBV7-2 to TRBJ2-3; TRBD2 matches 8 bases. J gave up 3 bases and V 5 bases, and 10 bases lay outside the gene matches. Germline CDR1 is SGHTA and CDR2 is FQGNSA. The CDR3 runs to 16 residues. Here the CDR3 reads CASSTGAGGNTDTQYF. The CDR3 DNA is TGTGCCAGCAGCACTGGGGCGGGGGGTAATACAGATACGCAGTATTTT.

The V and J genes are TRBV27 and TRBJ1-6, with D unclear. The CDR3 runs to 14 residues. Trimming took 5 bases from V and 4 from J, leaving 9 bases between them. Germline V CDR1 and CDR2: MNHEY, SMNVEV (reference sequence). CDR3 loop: CASSSGDYNSPLHF. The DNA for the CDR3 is TGTGCCAGCAGTAGCGGCGATTATAATTCACCCCTCCACTTT.

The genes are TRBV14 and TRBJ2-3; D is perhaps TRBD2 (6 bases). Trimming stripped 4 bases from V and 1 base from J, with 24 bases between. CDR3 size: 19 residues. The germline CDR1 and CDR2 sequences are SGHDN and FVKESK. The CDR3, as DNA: TGTGCCAGCAGCCCCCTTTGGGCGTTGGGAGGCACGGGCACAGATACGCAGTATTTT. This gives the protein CASSPLWALGGTGTDTQYF. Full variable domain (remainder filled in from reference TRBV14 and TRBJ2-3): EAGVTQFPSHSVIEKGQTVTLRCDPISGHDNLYWYRRVMGKEIKFLLHFVKESKQDESGMPNNRFLAERTGGTYSTLKVQPAELEDSGVYFCASSPLWALGGTGTDTQYFGPGTRLTVL.

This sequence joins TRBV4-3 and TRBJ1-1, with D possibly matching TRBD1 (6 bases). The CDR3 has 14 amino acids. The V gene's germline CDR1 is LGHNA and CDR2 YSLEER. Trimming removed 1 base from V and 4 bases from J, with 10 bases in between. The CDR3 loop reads CASSQVRGFTEAFF. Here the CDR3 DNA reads TGCGCCAGCAGCCAAGTGAGGGGGTTCACTGAAGCTTTCTTT.

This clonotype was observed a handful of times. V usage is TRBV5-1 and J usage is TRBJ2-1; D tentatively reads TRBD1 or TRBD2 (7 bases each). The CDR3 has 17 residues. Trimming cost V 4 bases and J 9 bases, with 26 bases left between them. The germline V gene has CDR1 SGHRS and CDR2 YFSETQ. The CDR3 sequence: CASSHPRGTNRGSEQFF. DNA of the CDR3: TGCGCCAGCAGCCACCCCCGGGGGACTAACAGGGGTAGTGAGCAGTTCTTC.

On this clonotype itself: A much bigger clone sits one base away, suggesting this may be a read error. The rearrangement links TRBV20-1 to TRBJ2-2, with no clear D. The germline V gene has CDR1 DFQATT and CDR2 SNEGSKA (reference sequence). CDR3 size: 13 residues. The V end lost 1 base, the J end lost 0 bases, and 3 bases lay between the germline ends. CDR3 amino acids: CSARVSNTGELFF. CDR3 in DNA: TGCAGTGCTAGAGTTTCGAACACCGGGGAGCTGTTTTTT.

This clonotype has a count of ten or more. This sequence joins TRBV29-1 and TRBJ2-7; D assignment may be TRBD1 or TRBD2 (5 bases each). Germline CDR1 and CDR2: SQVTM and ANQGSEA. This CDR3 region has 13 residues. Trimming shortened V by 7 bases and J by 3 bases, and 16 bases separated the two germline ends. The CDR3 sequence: CSGRDPKDYEQYF. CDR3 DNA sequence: TGCAGCGGCCGGGACCCAAAGGACTACGAGCAGTACTTC.

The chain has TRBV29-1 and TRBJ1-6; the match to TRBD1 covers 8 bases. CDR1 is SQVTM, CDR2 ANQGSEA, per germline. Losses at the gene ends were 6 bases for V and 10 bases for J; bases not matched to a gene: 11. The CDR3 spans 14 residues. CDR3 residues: CSVTTGDRGSPLHF. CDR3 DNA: TGCAGCGTCACGACAGGGGATCGGGGATCACCCCTCCACTTT.

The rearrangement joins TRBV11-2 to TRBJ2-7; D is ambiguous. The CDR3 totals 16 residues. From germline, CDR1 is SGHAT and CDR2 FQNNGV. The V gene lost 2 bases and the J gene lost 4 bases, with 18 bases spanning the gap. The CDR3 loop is CASSLISGLGLYEQYF. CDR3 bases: TGTGCCAGCAGCTTAATCTCAGGCCTGGGCTTATACGAGCAGTACTTC. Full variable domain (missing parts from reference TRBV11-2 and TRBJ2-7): EAGVAQSPRYKIIEKRQSVAFWCNPISGHATLYWYQQILGQGPKLLIQFQNNGVVDDSQLPKDRFSAERLKGVDSTLKIQPAKLEDSAVYLCASSLISGLGLYEQYFGPGTRLTVT.

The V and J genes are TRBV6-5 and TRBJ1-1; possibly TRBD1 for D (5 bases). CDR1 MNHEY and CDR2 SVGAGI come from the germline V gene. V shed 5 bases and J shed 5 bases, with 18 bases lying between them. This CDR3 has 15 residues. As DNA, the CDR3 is TGTGCCAGCAGTCCCCTTGCCGAACGGGGGACTGAAGCTTTCTTT. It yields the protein CASSPLAERGTEAFF.

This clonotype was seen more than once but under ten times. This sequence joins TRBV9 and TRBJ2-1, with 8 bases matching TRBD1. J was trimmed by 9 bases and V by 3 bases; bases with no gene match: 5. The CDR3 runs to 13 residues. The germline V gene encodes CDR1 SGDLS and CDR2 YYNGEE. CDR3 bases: TGTGCCAGCAGCGGCCTTCAGGGGGCTGAGCAGTTCTTC. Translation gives CASSGLQGAEQFF.

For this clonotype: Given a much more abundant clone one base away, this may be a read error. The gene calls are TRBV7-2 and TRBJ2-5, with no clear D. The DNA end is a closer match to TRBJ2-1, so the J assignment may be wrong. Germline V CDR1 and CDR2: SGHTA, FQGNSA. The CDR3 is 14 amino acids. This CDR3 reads CASSKLRSQETQFF. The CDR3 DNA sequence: TGTGCCAGCAGCAAGCTAAGGTCGCAAGAGACCCAGTTCTTC.

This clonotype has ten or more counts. The DNA of the CDR3 is TGCAGCGTTGAAGAAGGGTTGGATGAGCAGTTCTTC. Translated: CSVEEGLDEQFF. The rearrangement links TRBV29-1 to TRBJ2-1; D unresolved. Germline lookup yields CDR1 SQVTM and CDR2 ANQGSEA. The CDR3 has 12 amino acids. The V gene lost 0 bases and the J gene lost 8 bases, with 8 bases spanning the gap.

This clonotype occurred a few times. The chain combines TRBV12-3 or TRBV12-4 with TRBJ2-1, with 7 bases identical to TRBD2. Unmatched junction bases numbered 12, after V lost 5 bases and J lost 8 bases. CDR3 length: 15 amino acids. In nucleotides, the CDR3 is TGTGCCAGCAGTCCGAAGCGGGGCTGGGGCCATGAGCAGTTCTTC. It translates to CASSPKRGWGHEQFF.

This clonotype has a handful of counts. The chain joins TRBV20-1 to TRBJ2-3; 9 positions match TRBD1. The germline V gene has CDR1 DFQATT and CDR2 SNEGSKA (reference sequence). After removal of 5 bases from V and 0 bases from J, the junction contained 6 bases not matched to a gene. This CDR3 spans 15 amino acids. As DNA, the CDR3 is TGCAGTGCTCCCTCGGACAGGGGAAGCACAGATACGCAGTATTTT. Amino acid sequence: CSAPSDRGSTDTQYF.

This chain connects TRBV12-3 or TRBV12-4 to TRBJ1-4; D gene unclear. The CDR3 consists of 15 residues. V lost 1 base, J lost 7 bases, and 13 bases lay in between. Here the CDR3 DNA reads TGTGCCAGCAGTTTAGTTGAAGGGATAGGTGAAAAACTGTTTTTT. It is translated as CASSLVEGIGEKLFF.

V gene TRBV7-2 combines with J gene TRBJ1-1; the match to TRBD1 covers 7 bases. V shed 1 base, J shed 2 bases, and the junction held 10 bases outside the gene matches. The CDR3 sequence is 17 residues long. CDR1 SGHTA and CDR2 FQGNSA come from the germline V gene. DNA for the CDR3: TGTGCCAGCAGCTTAGAGCTTATGGACAGGCCCAACACTGAAGCTTTCTTT. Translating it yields CASSLELMDRPNTEAFF.

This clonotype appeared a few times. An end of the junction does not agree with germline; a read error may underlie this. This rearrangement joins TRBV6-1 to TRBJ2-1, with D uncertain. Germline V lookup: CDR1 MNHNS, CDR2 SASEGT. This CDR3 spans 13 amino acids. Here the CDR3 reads CASGDLPFNEQFF. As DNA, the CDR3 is TGTGCCAGCGGTGATCTCCCGTTTAATGAGCAGTTCTTC.

The CDR3 reads CASSPDRAVNTEAFF. The CDR3 DNA reads TGTGCCAGCAGCCCGGACAGGGCGGTGAACACTGAAGCTTTCTTT. The rearrangement joins TRBV7-2 to TRBJ1-1; 8 nucleotides line up with TRBD1. V shed 5 bases and J 0 bases; nucleotides not matched to a gene: 5. This CDR3 comprises 15 residues. Germline V lookup: CDR1 SGHTA, CDR2 FQGNSA.

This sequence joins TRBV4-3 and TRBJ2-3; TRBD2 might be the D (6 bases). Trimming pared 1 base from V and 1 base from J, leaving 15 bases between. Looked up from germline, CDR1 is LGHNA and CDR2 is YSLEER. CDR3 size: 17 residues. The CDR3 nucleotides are TGCGCCAGCAGCCAAGTGACGGGGGTAACAGGCACAGATACGCAGTATTTT. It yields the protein CASSQVTGVTGTDTQYF.

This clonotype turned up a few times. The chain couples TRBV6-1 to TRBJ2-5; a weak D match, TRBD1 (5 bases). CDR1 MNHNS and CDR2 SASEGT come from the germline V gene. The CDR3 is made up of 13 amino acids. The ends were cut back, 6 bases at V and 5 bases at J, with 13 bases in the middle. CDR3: CASSFGQIETQYF. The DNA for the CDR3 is TGTGCCAGCAGCTTCGGACAAATCGAGACCCAGTACTTC.

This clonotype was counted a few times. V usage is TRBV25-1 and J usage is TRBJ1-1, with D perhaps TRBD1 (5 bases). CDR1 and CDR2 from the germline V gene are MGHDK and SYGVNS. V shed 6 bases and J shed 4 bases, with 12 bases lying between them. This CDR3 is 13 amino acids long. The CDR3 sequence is CASRGRGGTEAFF. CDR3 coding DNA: TGTGCCAGCAGAGGGCGCGGGGGCACTGAAGCTTTCTTT.